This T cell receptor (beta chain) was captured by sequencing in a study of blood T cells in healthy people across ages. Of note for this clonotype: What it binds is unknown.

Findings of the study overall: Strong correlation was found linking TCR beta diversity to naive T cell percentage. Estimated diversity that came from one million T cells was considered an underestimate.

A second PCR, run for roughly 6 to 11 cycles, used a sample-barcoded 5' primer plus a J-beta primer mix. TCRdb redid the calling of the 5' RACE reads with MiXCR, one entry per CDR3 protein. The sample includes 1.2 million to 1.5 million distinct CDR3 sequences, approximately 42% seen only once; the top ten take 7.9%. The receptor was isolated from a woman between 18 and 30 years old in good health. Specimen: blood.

CDR3 region: CASSSKTGAYNEQFF. The CDR3 region has the DNA TGTGCCAGCAGTTCAAAAACGGGAGCCTACAATGAGCAGTTCTTC. V usage is TRBV6-5 and J usage is TRBJ2-1; TRBD2 is a possible D gene (6 bases). This CDR3 has 15 amino acids. Per the germline V gene, CDR1 is MNHEY and CDR2 is SVGAGI. The V and J ends lost 4 bases and 2 bases respectively, with 12 bases between them.